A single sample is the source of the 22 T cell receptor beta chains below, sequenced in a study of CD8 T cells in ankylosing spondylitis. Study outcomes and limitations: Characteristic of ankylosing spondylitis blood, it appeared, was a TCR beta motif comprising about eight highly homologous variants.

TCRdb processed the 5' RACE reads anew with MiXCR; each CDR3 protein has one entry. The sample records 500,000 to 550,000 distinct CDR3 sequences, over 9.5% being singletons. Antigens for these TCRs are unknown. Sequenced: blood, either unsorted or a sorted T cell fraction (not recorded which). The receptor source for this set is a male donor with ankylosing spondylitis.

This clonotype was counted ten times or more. CDR3 sequence reads: CASRSTGTSGEQYF. CDR3 DNA: TGTGCCAGCAGATCAACCGGGACTAGCGGCGAGCAGTACTTC. J is TRBJ2-7 and V is TRBV12-3 or TRBV12-4; 11 bases fit TRBD2. The CDR3 consists of 14 residues. V lost 6 bases to trimming and J lost 6 bases; unmatched junction nucleotides: 7.

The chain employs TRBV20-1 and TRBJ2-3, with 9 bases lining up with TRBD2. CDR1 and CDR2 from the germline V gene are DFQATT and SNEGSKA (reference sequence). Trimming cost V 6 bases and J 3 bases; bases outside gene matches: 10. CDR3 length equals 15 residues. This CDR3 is CSASRAGGSTDTQYF. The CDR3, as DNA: TGCAGTGCCAGCCGAGCGGGAGGATCGACAGATACGCAGTATTTT.

This CDR3 reads CASTLKGADTQYF. As DNA, the CDR3 is TGTGCCAGCACCTTGAAGGGAGCAGATACGCAGTATTTT. The chain joins TRBV7-2 to TRBJ2-3; tentative D call: TRBD2 (5 bases). CDR1 and CDR2 (germline): SGHTA, FQGNSA. The CDR3 covers 13 residues. The V gene lost 7 bases and the J gene lost 4 bases, with 12 bases spanning the gap.

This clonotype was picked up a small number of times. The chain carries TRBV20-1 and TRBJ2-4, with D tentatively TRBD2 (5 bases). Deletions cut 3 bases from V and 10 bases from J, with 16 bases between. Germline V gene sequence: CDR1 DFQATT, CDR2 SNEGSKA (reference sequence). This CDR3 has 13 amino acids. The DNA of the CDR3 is TGCAGTGCTAGGGGCGGGCTACGTATGATTCAGTACTTC. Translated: CSARGGLRMIQYF.

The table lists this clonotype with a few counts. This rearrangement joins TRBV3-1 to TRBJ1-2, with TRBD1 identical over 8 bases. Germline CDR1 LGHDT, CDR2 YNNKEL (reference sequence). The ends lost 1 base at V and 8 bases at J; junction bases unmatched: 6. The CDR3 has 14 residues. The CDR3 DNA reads TGTGCCAGCAGCCAAGTTCAGGGGGCGCCGGGCTACACCTTC. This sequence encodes CASSQVQGAPGYTF.

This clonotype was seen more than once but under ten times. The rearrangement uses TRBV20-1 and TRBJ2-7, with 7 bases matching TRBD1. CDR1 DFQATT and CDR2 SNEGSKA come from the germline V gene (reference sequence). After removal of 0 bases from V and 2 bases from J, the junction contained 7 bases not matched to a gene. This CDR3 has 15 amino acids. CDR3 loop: CSARDRDRITYEQYF. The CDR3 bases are TGCAGTGCTAGAGATCGGGACAGAATCACCTACGAGCAGTACTTC.

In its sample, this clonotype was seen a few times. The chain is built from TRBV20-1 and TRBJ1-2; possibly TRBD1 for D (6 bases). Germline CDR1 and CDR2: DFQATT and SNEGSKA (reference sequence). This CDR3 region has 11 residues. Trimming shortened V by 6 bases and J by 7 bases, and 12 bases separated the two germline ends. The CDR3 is CSASQGSGYTF. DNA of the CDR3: TGCAGTGCAAGCCAGGGGTCTGGCTACACCTTC.

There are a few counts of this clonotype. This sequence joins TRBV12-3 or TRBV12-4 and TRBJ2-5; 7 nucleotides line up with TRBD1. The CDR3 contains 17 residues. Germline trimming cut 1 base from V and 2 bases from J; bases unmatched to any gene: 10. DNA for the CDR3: TGTGCCAGCAGTTTAGTTTACAGGGGTAGGAATCAAGAGACCCAGTACTTC. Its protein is CASSLVYRGRNQETQYF.

Here the CDR3 DNA reads TGTGCCAGCAGCTCGCAGACTAAAGAGACCCAGTACTTC. Amino acids: CASSSQTKETQYF. The J gene is TRBJ2-5, the V gene TRBV13; possibly TRBD2 for D (5 bases). In germline, CDR1 is PRHDT, CDR2 FYEKMQ (reference sequence). V was cut by 4 bases and J by 3 bases, with 9 bases left in between. This CDR3 is 13 amino acids long.

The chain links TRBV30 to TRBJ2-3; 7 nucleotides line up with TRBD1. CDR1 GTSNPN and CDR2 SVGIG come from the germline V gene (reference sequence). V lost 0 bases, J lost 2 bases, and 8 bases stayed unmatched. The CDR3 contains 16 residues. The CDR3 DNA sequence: TGTGCCTGGAGTGTACCCGTGACAGGGTACACAGATACGCAGTATTTT. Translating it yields CAWSVPVTGYTDTQYF.

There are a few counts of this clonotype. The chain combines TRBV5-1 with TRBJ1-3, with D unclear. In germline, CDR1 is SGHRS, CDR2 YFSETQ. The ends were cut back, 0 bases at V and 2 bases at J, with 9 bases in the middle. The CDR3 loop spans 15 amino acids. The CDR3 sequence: CASSLETATGNTIYF. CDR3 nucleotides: TGCGCCAGCAGCTTGGAAACAGCCACTGGAAACACCATATATTTT.

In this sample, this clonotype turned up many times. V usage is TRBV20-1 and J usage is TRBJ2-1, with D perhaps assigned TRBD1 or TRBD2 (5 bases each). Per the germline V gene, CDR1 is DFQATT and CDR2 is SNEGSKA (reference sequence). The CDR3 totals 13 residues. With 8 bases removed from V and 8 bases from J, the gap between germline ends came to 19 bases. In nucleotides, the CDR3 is TGCAGTAAGGGGAGACTGGGATGGGATGAGCAGTTCTTC. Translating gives CSKGRLGWDEQFF.

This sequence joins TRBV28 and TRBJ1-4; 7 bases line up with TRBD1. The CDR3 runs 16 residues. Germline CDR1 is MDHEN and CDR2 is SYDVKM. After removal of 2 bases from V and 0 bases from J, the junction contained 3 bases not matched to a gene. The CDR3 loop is CASSLGDSATNEKLFF. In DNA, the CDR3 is TGTGCCAGCAGTTTAGGGGACAGCGCAACTAATGAAAAACTGTTTTTT.

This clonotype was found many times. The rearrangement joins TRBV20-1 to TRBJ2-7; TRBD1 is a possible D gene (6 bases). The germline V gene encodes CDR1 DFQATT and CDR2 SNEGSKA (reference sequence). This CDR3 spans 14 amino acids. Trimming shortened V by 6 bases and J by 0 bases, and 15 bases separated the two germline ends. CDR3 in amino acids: CSAMRTDISYEQYF. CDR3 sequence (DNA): TGCAGTGCCATGCGGACAGACATCTCCTACGAGCAGTACTTC.

In DNA, the CDR3 is TGTGCCAGCAGTTTATCCACGGGGATGAACTATGGCTACACCTTC. Protein product: CASSLSTGMNYGYTF. This sequence joins TRBV27 and TRBJ1-2; D remains unclear. The germline V gene encodes CDR1 MNHEY and CDR2 SMNVEV (reference sequence). Trimming stripped 0 bases from V and 2 bases from J, with 10 bases between. This CDR3 is built from 15 residues.

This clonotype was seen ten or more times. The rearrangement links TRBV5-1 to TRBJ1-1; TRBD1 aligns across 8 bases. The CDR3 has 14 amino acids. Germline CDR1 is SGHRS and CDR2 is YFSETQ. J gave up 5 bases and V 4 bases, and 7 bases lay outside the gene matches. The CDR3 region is CASSTTQGATEAFF. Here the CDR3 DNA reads TGCGCCAGCAGCACGACTCAGGGGGCGACTGAAGCTTTCTTT.

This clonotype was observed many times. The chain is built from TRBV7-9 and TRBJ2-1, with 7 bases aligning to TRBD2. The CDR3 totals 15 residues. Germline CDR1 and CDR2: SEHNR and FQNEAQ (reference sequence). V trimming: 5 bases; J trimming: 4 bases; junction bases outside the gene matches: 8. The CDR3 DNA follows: TGTGCCAGCAGCCGTGGGACTACCGCGTACAATGAGCAGTTCTTC. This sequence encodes CASSRGTTAYNEQFF. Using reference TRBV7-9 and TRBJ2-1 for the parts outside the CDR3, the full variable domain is DTGVSQNPRHKITKRGQNVTFRCDPISEHNRLYWYRQTLGQGPEFLTYFQNEAQLEKSRLLSDRFSAERPKGSFSTLEIQRTEQGDSAMYLCASSRGTTAYNEQFFGPGTRLTVL.

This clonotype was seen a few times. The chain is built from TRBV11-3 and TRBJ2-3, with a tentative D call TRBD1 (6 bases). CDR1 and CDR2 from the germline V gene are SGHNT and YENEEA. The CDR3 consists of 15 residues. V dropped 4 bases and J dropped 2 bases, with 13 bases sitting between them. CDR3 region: CASSSQGLHTDTQYF. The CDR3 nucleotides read TGTGCCAGCAGCTCCCAGGGGCTCCACACAGATACGCAGTATTTT. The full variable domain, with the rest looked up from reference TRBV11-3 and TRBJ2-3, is EAGVVQSPRYKIIEKKQPVAFWCNPISGHNTLYWYLQNLGQGPELLIRYENEEAVDDSQLPKDRFSAERLKGVDSTLKIQPAELGDSAVYLCASSSQGLHTDTQYFGPGTRLTVL.

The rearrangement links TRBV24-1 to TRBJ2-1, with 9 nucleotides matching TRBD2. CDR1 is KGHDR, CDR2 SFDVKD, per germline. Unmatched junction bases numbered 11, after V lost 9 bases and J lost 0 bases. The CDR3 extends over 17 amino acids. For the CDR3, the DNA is TGTGCCACCGGGGGGCTAGCGGGAACCTTCTCCTACAATGAGCAGTTCTTC. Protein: CATGGLAGTFSYNEQFF.

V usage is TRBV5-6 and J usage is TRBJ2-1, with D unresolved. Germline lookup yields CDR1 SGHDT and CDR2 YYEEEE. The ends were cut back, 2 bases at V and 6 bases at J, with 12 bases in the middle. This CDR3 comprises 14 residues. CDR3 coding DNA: TGTGCCAGCAGCTTCGGCACCATGCTCAATGAGCAGTTCTTC. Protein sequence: CASSFGTMLNEQFF.

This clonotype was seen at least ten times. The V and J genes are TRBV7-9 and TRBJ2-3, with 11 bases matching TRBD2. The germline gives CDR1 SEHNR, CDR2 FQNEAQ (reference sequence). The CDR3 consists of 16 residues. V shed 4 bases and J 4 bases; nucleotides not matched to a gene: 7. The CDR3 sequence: CASSSTSGSLPDTQYF. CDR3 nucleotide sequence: TGTGCCAGCAGCTCAACTAGCGGGAGCCTCCCAGATACGCAGTATTTT.

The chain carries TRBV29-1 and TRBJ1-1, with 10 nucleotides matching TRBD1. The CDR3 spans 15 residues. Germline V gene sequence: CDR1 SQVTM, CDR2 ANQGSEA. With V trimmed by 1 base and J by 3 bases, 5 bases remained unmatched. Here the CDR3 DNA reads TGCAGCGTTGAAGTCCTTGGGACAGGGGACACTGAAGCTTTCTTT. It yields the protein CSVEVLGTGDTEAFF. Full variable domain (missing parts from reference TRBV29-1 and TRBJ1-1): SAVISQKPSRDICQRGTSLTIQCQVDSQVTMMFWYRQQPGQSLTLIATANQGSEATYESGFVIDKFPISRPNLTFSTLTVSNMSPEDSSIYLCSVEVLGTGDTEAFFGQGTRLTVV.